This TCR beta chain was captured by sequencing in a study of cytotoxic CD8 clonotypes in ibrutinib-treated CLL. On the study more broadly: Response samples came after a median about 12 months of treatment, range 6 to 36.

V lost 7 bases and J 0 bases, leaving 13 bases between the germline ends. Per the germline V gene, CDR1 is LNHDA and CDR2 is SQIVND (reference sequence). The CDR3 has 16 amino acids. About 1.9 micrograms of genomic DNA came from cryopreserved PBMCs for TCR beta libraries. Repertoires were generated with immunoSEQ multiplex PCR, while TCRdb's copy carries only in-frame clones and drops some. The table has about 130,000 clones, about three quarters seen once. This chain connects TRBV19 to TRBJ1-6, with no clear D. This sequence was found in a human donor with chronic lymphocytic leukemia. The specimen comprised PBMCs, sampled after 24 months of ibrutinib treatment. CDR3 residues: CASKRVSSSYNSPLHF. In DNA form, the CDR3 reads TGTGCCAGTAAACGCGTCTCCAGCTCCTATAATTCACCCCTCCACTTT.